These 21 T cell receptor beta chains originate from one sample sequenced in a study of T cell responses to AZD1222 COVID-19 vaccine (dated by TCRdb to the early 2020s). Library preparation was by the immunoSEQ multiplex PCR assay. Here the immuneACCESS table is served through TCRdb, limited to in-frame sequences with V and J called. Missing clones are a known gap in these copies; in checked studies unresolved V genes cover under half, and the rest lacks a known reason. The sample records about 180,000 clones, roughly nine tenths of which are singletons. Jointly, the top ten make up 1.5% to 2% of the sample. The time point label for this specimen denotes: baseline before first vaccination. The sequences come from peripheral blood, collected on day 0 of AZD1222 vaccination. The receptors come from an adult in good health.

V is TRBV5-1 and J is TRBJ2-7, with 9 bases identical to TRBD1. Germline V CDR1 and CDR2: SGHRS, YFSETQ. The length of the CDR3 is 16 residues. Trimming removed 0 bases from V and 5 bases from J; junction bases left unmatched: 9. The CDR3 here is CASSLAGVGQGHEQYF. In nucleotides, the CDR3 is TGCGCCAGCAGCTTGGCCGGTGTGGGACAGGGCCACGAGCAGTACTTC.

The chain links TRBV10-3 to TRBJ1-2; D ambiguous. V dropped 0 bases and J dropped 4 bases, with 9 bases sitting between them. Germline CDR1 and CDR2: ENHRY and SYGVKD. The CDR3 has 14 amino acids. CDR3 residues: CAISESWQTYGYTF. In nucleotides, the CDR3 is TGTGCCATCAGTGAGTCCTGGCAGACCTATGGCTACACCTTC.

This clone appeared a few times. The chain is built from TRBV27 and TRBJ2-1; no clear D. The CDR3 consists of 11 residues. Trimming removed 0 bases at V and 7 bases at J, with 1 base between. The germline V gene encodes CDR1 MNHEY and CDR2 SMNVEV (reference sequence). The CDR3 protein is CASSLSNEQFF. CDR3 coding DNA: TGTGCCAGCAGTTTATCTAATGAGCAGTTCTTC.

The chain employs TRBV7-2 and TRBJ1-6; no clear D gene. The CDR3 is made up of 16 amino acids. CDR1 and CDR2 (germline): SGHTA, FQGNSA. Trimming pared 1 base from V and 4 bases from J, leaving 11 bases between. The CDR3 nucleotides are TGTGCCAGCAGCTTAGTTTTTAAGGGTTATAATTCACCCCTCCACTTT. Translation: CASSLVFKGYNSPLHF.

This clone has just a few counts. The V and J genes are TRBV28 and TRBJ1-5; D possibly corresponds to TRBD1 (6 bases). V was trimmed by 2 bases and J by 7 bases, leaving 12 bases between them. In germline, CDR1 is MDHEN, CDR2 SYDVKM. There are 14 residues in the CDR3. CDR3 sequence (DNA): TGTGCCAGCAGTTTAACCGGGGGCGAACAGCCCCAGCATTTT. This gives the protein CASSLTGGEQPQHF.

The rearrangement links TRBV9 to TRBJ1-4; D call uncertain. Germline assignment: CDR1 SGDLS and CDR2 YYNGEE. With 0 bases removed from V and 5 bases from J, the gap between germline ends came to 5 bases. The CDR3 consists of 13 residues. This chain's CDR3 is CASSVASNEKLFF. Here the CDR3 DNA reads TGTGCCAGCAGCGTAGCGTCCAATGAAAAACTGTTTTTT.

The chain is built from TRBV5-1 and TRBJ1-5; D is undetermined. V lost 2 bases to trimming and J lost 0 bases, with 3 bases between them. The CDR3 has 13 amino acids. In germline, CDR1 is SGHRS, CDR2 YFSETQ. CDR3 sequence: CASSFGSNQPQHF. CDR3 DNA sequence: TGCGCCAGCAGCTTCGGTAGCAATCAGCCCCAGCATTTT.

This chain uses TRBV6-2 or TRBV6-3 with TRBJ1-1, with unresolved D. The length of the CDR3 is 13 residues. The germline V and J ends were trimmed by 5 bases and 10 bases, with 17 bases remaining between them. CDR1 and CDR2 (germline): MNHEY, SVGEGT. CDR3 in DNA: TGTGCCAGCAGTATTAACAGCGTTCCGGCAGCTTTCTTT. Protein sequence: CASSINSVPAAFF.

The V call is TRBV4-3, the J call TRBJ1-4; 8 bases agree with TRBD1. The trim removed 0 bases at V and 7 bases at J, leaving 7 bases unmatched. Germline values: CDR1 LGHNA, CDR2 YSLEER. This CDR3 comprises 16 residues. The CDR3 coding sequence is TGCGCCAGCAGCCAAGATAGAGGCAGGGGGCTTGAAAAACTGTTTTTT. This translates into CASSQDRGRGLEKLFF.

The chain employs TRBV6-5 and TRBJ2-3; 9 nucleotides agree with TRBD2. CDR3 size: 13 residues. CDR1 is MNHEY and CDR2 is SVGAGI in the germline V gene. V lost 8 bases to trimming and J lost 4 bases; unmatched junction nucleotides: 4. The CDR3 nucleotides are TGTGCCAGCGGGCGGGGGGGTTCAGATACGCAGTATTTT. Protein sequence: CASGRGGSDTQYF.

The gene calls are TRBV28 and TRBJ1-4, with TRBD1 as a possible D gene (5 bases). Looked up from germline, CDR1 is MDHEN and CDR2 is SYDVKM. Trimming stripped 5 bases from V and 5 bases from J, with 15 bases between. The CDR3 length is 15 residues. The chain's CDR3 is CASSPARTHNEKLFF. For the CDR3, the DNA is TGTGCCAGCAGTCCGGCGCGGACACACAATGAAAAACTGTTTTTT.

The chain uses TRBV5-5 and TRBJ2-7; the D is unclear. The length of the CDR3 is 12 residues. Trimming took 7 bases from V and 5 from J, leaving 13 bases between them. Germline V lookup: CDR1 SGHKS, CDR2 YYEKEE (reference sequence). The CDR3 loop reads CASGLTPNEQYF. The CDR3 DNA reads TGTGCCAGCGGCCTTACGCCGAACGAGCAGTACTTC.

The chain links TRBV27 to TRBJ1-6; maybe TRBD1 (5 bases). Germline CDR1 reads MNHEY; CDR2 reads SMNVEV (reference sequence). The CDR3 spans 14 residues. V lost 7 bases and J 9 bases, leaving 16 bases between the germline ends. CDR3 coding DNA: TGTGCCAGCAAGACGGGGGTCGTTGGTTCACCCCTCCACTTT. Translating it yields CASKTGVVGSPLHF.

This clone was seen only once. The chain links TRBV6-5 to TRBJ1-1; the match to TRBD1 covers 8 bases. Looked up from germline, CDR1 is MNHEY and CDR2 is SVGAGI. The CDR3 consists of 14 residues. V gave up 0 bases and J gave up 5 bases; unmatched junction bases: 2. The CDR3 coding sequence is TGTGCCAGCAGTTACTCGCAGGGGGCGACTGAAGCTTTCTTT. This translates into CASSYSQGATEAFF.

This sequence joins TRBV28 and TRBJ2-7, with 8 bases fitting TRBD1. This CDR3 has 14 amino acids. V was pared by 2 bases and J by 4 bases, with 4 bases of the junction left unmatched. Germline CDR1 reads MDHEN; CDR2 reads SYDVKM. The CDR3, as DNA: TGTGCCAGCAGTTTAGAGGACAGGGTGTACGAGCAGTACTTC. This translates into CASSLEDRVYEQYF.

In its sample, this clone was seen once. This chain uses TRBV21-1 with TRBJ1-2. TRBV21-1 constitutes a pseudogene. The length of the CDR3 is 18 residues. Here the CDR3 reads CASSTFREKTSPRGGYTF. CDR3 bases: TGTGCCAGCAGCACCTTCCGGGAGAAGACTTCCCCAAGGGGAGGCTACACCTTC.

The genes are TRBV6-1 and TRBJ1-6; no clear D gene. V gave up 2 bases and J gave up 7 bases, with 12 bases separating them. The CDR3 covers 15 residues. Germline CDR1 reads MNHNS; CDR2 reads SASEGT. CDR3 sequence: CASSEQRTSNSPLHF. The DNA for the CDR3 is TGTGCCAGCAGTGAACAGCGGACCTCGAATTCACCCCTCCACTTT.

The gene calls are TRBV28 and TRBJ2-3; possible D gene TRBD2, 5 bases. The V gene lost 3 bases and the J gene lost 2 bases, with 15 bases spanning the gap. CDR1 and CDR2 (germline): MDHEN, SYDVKM. This CDR3 is 16 amino acids long. The CDR3 sequence is CASSLGMLANTDTQYF. The CDR3 DNA reads TGTGCCAGCAGTTTGGGGATGTTAGCGAACACAGATACGCAGTATTTT.

The chain carries TRBV5-4 and TRBJ1-2; D gene uncertain. Per germline, CDR1 SGHNT and CDR2 YYREEE (reference sequence). The CDR3 extends over 15 amino acids. V dropped 4 bases and J dropped 4 bases, with 17 bases sitting between them. Here the CDR3 reads CASSHAETNSYGYTF. The CDR3 DNA is TGTGCCAGCAGCCACGCTGAGACTAACAGCTATGGCTACACCTTC.

The chain carries TRBV5-1 and TRBJ2-7; 10 positions match TRBD1. The junction had 4 bases not matched to a gene; V was cut back by 4 bases and J by 3 bases. Per germline, CDR1 SGHRS and CDR2 YFSETQ. This CDR3 has 14 amino acids. The CDR3 reads CASSVDRGLYEQYF. As DNA, the CDR3 is TGCGCCAGCAGCGTTGACAGGGGGCTCTACGAGCAGTACTTC.

The chain has TRBV2 and TRBJ2-7; 10 positions match TRBD1. Per germline, CDR1 SNHLY and CDR2 FYNNEI. The ends lost 7 bases at V and 1 base at J; junction bases unmatched: 7. The CDR3 length is 15 residues. The CDR3 is CASNKGDRGSYEQYF. DNA of the CDR3: TGTGCCAGCAACAAGGGGGACAGGGGATCCTACGAGCAGTACTTC.